These 25 T cell receptor beta chains share one sample of origin, sequenced in a study of blood T cell repertoires in COVID-19. Produced via immunoSEQ multiplex PCR; TCRdb's table is partial and in-frame only. The repertoire holds 200,000 to 300,000 clones, with under 90% as singletons. Sequencing was done on a sample of peripheral blood. The origin of the receptors is a man aged 60-69 years with acute or convalescent COVID-19.

The chain has TRBV19 and TRBJ2-1, with 13 bases matching TRBD2. Trimming cost V 2 bases and J 8 bases; bases outside gene matches: 6. The germline gives CDR1 LNHDA, CDR2 SQIVND (reference sequence). CDR3 length: 16 residues. The CDR3 coding sequence is TGTGCCAGTAGTATAAGGACTAGCGGGAGAAGAGATGAGCAGTTCTTC. It yields the protein CASSIRTSGRRDEQFF.

There are a few counts of this clone. The chain recombines TRBV5-1 with TRBJ2-7, with 10 nucleotides matching TRBD1. The CDR3 length is 15 residues. J was trimmed by 3 bases and V by 5 bases; bases with no gene match: 8. Germline CDR1 reads SGHRS; CDR2 reads YFSETQ. The CDR3 loop is CASSSWTGGDYEQYF. CDR3 in DNA: TGCGCCAGCAGTTCTTGGACAGGGGGGGACTACGAGCAGTACTTC.

The chain couples TRBV6-1 to TRBJ1-6, with D maybe TRBD1 (5 bases). The germline CDR1 and CDR2 sequences are MNHNS and SASEGT. This CDR3 is built from 20 residues. The V gene lost 3 bases and the J gene lost 6 bases, with 27 bases spanning the gap. Here the CDR3 reads CASSDLAGRGGPTLNSPLHF. CDR3 bases: TGTGCCAGCAGTGATTTGGCGGGGAGGGGAGGCCCGACTCTTAATTCACCCCTCCACTTT.

Only a few counts were recorded for this clone. The chain combines TRBV21-1 with TRBJ2-3; the table gives TRBD2 as D, unverified against the DNA. TRBV21-1 is assigned pseudogene status. The CDR3 contains 17 residues. In DNA form, the CDR3 reads TGTGCCAGCAGCAAAACGAGGACTAGCGACCCCGGTGGGACGCAGTATTTT. This sequence encodes CASSKTRTSDPGGTQYF.

The rearrangement joins TRBV7-9 to TRBJ2-7; 16 nucleotides line up with TRBD2. The trim removed 8 bases at V and 3 bases at J, leaving 10 bases unmatched. Germline CDR1 reads SEHNR; CDR2 reads FQNEAQ (reference sequence). CDR3 size: 17 residues. The CDR3 spells CASSPLGLAGGGYEQYF. Here the CDR3 DNA reads TGTGCCAGCTCCCCGCTGGGACTAGCGGGAGGGGGCTACGAGCAGTACTTC. The variable domain in full, completed from reference TRBV7-9 and TRBJ2-7, reads DTGVSQNPRHKITKRGQNVTFRCDPISEHNRLYWYRQTLGQGPEFLTYFQNEAQLEKSRLLSDRFSAERPKGSFSTLEIQRTEQGDSAMYLCASSPLGLAGGGYEQYFGPGTRLTVT.

CDR3 nucleotides: TGTGCCAGCAGCTTAGGGACAGGGACCTACGAGCAGTACTTC. Translation: CASSLGTGTYEQYF. The chain uses TRBV7-9 and TRBJ2-7; 8 bases line up with TRBD1. V shed 1 base and J 2 bases; nucleotides not matched to a gene: 1. The CDR3 extends over 14 amino acids. Germline assignment: CDR1 SEHNR and CDR2 FQNEAQ (reference sequence). Full variable domain (rest looked up from reference TRBV7-9 and TRBJ2-7): DTGVSQNPRHKITKRGQNVTFRCDPISEHNRLYWYRQTLGQGPEFLTYFQNEAQLEKSRLLSDRFSAERPKGSFSTLEIQRTEQGDSAMYLCASSLGTGTYEQYFGPGTRLTVT.

The chain links TRBV12-5 to TRBJ1-3; D remains unclear. V was shortened by 8 bases and J by 0 bases, with 20 bases between the two germline ends. The CDR3 covers 17 residues. CDR1 is LGHNT and CDR2 is FRNRAP in the germline V gene. CDR3 protein: CASYRDGDPSSGNTIYF. In DNA, the CDR3 is TGTGCTAGTTATCGAGACGGAGACCCGAGCTCTGGAAACACCATATATTTT. The whole variable domain, remainder taken from reference TRBV12-5 and TRBJ1-3, is DARVTQTPRHKVTEMGQEVTMRCQPILGHNTVFWYRQTMMQGLELLAYFRNRAPLDDSGMPKDRFSAEMPDATLATLKIQPSEPRDSAVYFCASYRDGDPSSGNTIYFGEGSWLTVV.

V gene TRBV6-2 or TRBV6-3 combines with J gene TRBJ2-1; 12 positions match TRBD2. CDR3 size: 17 residues. Germline CDR1 MNHEY, CDR2 SVGEGT. V trimming: 6 bases; J trimming: 8 bases; junction bases outside the gene matches: 14. The CDR3 region is CASSSRRRLAGVHEQFF. The DNA of the CDR3 is TGTGCCAGCAGCAGTAGACGAAGACTAGCGGGAGTACATGAGCAGTTCTTC.

V gene TRBV5-1 combines with J gene TRBJ1-3, with 7 bases lining up with TRBD1. Germline-derived CDR1 and CDR2 are SGHRS and YFSETQ. The CDR3 has 15 residues. V gave up 0 bases and J gave up 7 bases; unmatched junction bases: 7. The DNA of the CDR3 is TGCGCCAGCAGCTTGGCCTCAGCAGGGGGGAACACCATATATTTT. Its translation: CASSLASAGGNTIYF.

This clone has a handful of counts. CDR3 in DNA: TGCGCCAGCAGCCAAGTTTTAACTTACTATGGCTACACCTTC. Translation gives CASSQVLTYYGYTF. The chain combines TRBV4-1 with TRBJ1-2; D uncertain. The length of the CDR3 is 14 residues. V was clipped by 1 base and J by 3 bases, with 9 bases between them. Germline CDR1 MGHRA, CDR2 YSYEKL.

V and J are TRBV27 and TRBJ1-1; D is uncertain. The ends were cut back, 5 bases at V and 2 bases at J, with 12 bases in the middle. This CDR3 is built from 14 residues. Germline-derived CDR1 and CDR2 are MNHEY and SMNVEV (reference sequence). CDR3 protein: CASSPQQINTEAFF. The CDR3 nucleotides are TGTGCCAGCAGTCCCCAACAGATTAACACTGAAGCTTTCTTT.

The chain uses TRBV20-1 and TRBJ2-3, with D tentatively TRBD1 (5 bases). The CDR3 runs 15 residues. The V end was cut by 3 bases, the J end by 0 bases, with 13 bases between. Looked up from germline, CDR1 is DFQATT and CDR2 is SNEGSKA (reference sequence). The CDR3 region has the DNA TGCAGTGCTAGTGCTGACAGCCCTAGCACAGATACGCAGTATTTT. The encoded protein is CSASADSPSTDTQYF.

This clone was seen a few times. The J gene is TRBJ2-1, the V gene TRBV9; 10 bases align to TRBD2. J gave up 1 base and V 3 bases, and 7 bases lay outside the gene matches. The length of the CDR3 is 17 residues. Germline V gives CDR1 SGDLS, CDR2 YYNGEE. The CDR3 DNA is TGTGCCAGCAGCGCCAGAATAGCGGGAGGTTCCTACAATGAGCAGTTCTTC. Residues: CASSARIAGGSYNEQFF.

CDR3 sequence: CASSADMYGYTF. The CDR3 coding sequence is TGTGCCAGCAGCGCAGACATGTATGGCTACACCTTC. This chain links TRBV5-6 with TRBJ1-2, with D uncertain. The CDR3 loop spans 12 amino acids. CDR1 and CDR2 (germline): SGHDT, YYEEEE. V was shortened by 4 bases and J by 5 bases, with 9 bases between the two germline ends.

The chain links TRBV4-3 to TRBJ2-3; 10 bases are a match to TRBD2. The V and J ends lost 2 bases and 2 bases, in that order; junction bases with no gene match: 10. The V gene's germline CDR1 is LGHNA and CDR2 YSLEER. The CDR3 consists of 18 residues. CDR3 bases: TGCGCCAGCAGCCAACAGATTAAGCGGGAGGGTTACACAGATACGCAGTATTTT. It is translated as CASSQQIKREGYTDTQYF.

In its sample, this clone was seen many times. The gene calls are TRBV3-1 (or the pseudogene TRBV3-2) and TRBJ2-7; 11 positions match TRBD2. The CDR3 runs 18 residues. Germline V CDR1 and CDR2: LGHDT, YNNKEL (reference sequence). Losses at the gene ends were 3 bases for V and 2 bases for J; bases not matched to a gene: 12. CDR3 nucleotide sequence: TGTGCCAGCAGCCAGGTGCAGATAGCGGGAGGGCCCCCCTACGAGCAGTACTTC. Translating gives CASSQVQIAGGPPYEQYF.

This clone has more than one count but fewer than ten. V usage is TRBV27 and J usage is TRBJ1-2; TRBD1 agrees at 9 bases. Germline V lookup: CDR1 MNHEY, CDR2 SMNVEV (reference sequence). CDR3 length equals 16 residues. Trimming cost V 5 bases and J 3 bases; bases outside gene matches: 10. The CDR3: CASSPLLTGGDYGYTF. CDR3 DNA: TGTGCCAGCAGTCCCCTACTGACAGGGGGAGACTATGGCTACACCTTC.

The chain links TRBV5-5 to TRBJ1-5; D call uncertain. The V end lost 0 bases, the J end lost 0 bases, and 10 bases lay between the germline ends. The germline gives CDR1 SGHKS, CDR2 YYEKEE (reference sequence). This CDR3 contains 16 residues. CDR3 in DNA: TGTGCCAGCAGCTTGGCTGGAGGGCTTAGCAATCAGCCCCAGCATTTT. Translating gives CASSLAGGLSNQPQHF. The full variable domain, completed using reference TRBV5-5 and TRBJ1-5, is DAGVTQSPTHLIKTRGQQVTLRCSPISGHKSVSWYQQVLGQGPQFIFQYYEKEERGRGNFPDRFSARQFPNYSSELNVNALLLGDSALYLCASSLAGGLSNQPQHFGDGTRLSIL.

The chain employs TRBV24-1 and TRBJ2-2, with D perhaps TRBD2 (5 bases). The CDR3 loop spans 16 amino acids. Germline CDR1 and CDR2: KGHDR and SFDVKD. Between the trimmed V and J ends, which lost 3 bases and 5 bases, there was a span of 15 bases. This chain's CDR3 is CATSDHPGKRTGELFF. Written as DNA, the CDR3 is TGTGCCACCAGTGATCATCCGGGAAAAAGAACCGGGGAGCTGTTTTTT.

This clone was found once. The genes are TRBV6-1 and TRBJ2-1; 10 bases map to TRBD2. V shed 2 bases and J 3 bases; nucleotides not matched to a gene: 1. Germline assignment: CDR1 MNHNS and CDR2 SASEGT. This CDR3 has 15 residues. CDR3 sequence reads: CASSELAGVYNEQFF. In nucleotides, the CDR3 is TGTGCCAGCAGTGAACTAGCGGGGGTCTACAATGAGCAGTTCTTC.

As to this clone: The junction shows a germline mismatch at one end, possibly a read error. The chain recombines TRBV7-7 with TRBJ2-1; 13 bases fit TRBD2. This CDR3 has 16 amino acids. Germline V lookup: CDR1 SSHAT, CDR2 FNYEAQ (reference sequence). The CDR3 DNA reads TGTGCTAGCAGCCTAACGGGACTAGCGGGAATCAATGAGCAGTTCTTC. This gives the protein CASSLTGLAGINEQFF. Supplemented by reference TRBV7-7 and TRBJ2-1, the full variable domain reads GAGVSQSPRYKVTKRGQDVTLRCDPISSHATLYWYQQALGQGPEFLTYFNYEAQPDKSGLPSDRFSAERPEGSISTLTIQRTEQRDSAMYRCASSLTGLAGINEQFFGPGTRLTVL.

This chain joins TRBV7-2 and TRBJ2-7; 9 nucleotides align to TRBD2. The CDR3 runs to 15 residues. J was trimmed by 3 bases and V by 4 bases; bases with no gene match: 7. Germline-derived CDR1 and CDR2 are SGHTA and FQGNSA. The CDR3 loop is CASSWRRLAVYEQYF. The CDR3 nucleotides are TGTGCCAGCAGCTGGAGACGACTAGCGGTCTACGAGCAGTACTTC. Full variable domain (outside the CDR3, taken from reference TRBV7-2 and TRBJ2-7): GAGVSQSPSNKVTEKGKDVELRCDPISGHTALYWYRQSLGQGLEFLIYFQGNSAPDKSGLPSDRFSAERTGGSVSTLTIQRTQQEDSAVYLCASSWRRLAVYEQYFGPGTRLTVT.

The V and J genes are TRBV7-2 and TRBJ1-3; unclear D gene. There are 12 residues in the CDR3. The V gene's germline CDR1 is SGHTA and CDR2 FQGNSA. Trimming removed 2 bases from V and 3 bases from J, with 2 bases in between. CDR3 DNA: TGTGCCAGCAGCTTACGTGGAAACACCATATATTTT. As protein: CASSLRGNTIYF.

DNA of the CDR3: TGCGCCAGCAGCTGGGGGACGGGGGGGCCCCTCGAGCAGTACTTC. It yields the protein CASSWGTGGPLEQYF. This chain uses TRBV5-1 with TRBJ2-7; TRBD2 matches at 8 bases. The V gene's germline CDR1 is SGHRS and CDR2 YFSETQ. The CDR3 sequence is 15 residues long. The V gene end was trimmed by 3 bases and the J gene end by 6 bases; junction bases not matched to a gene: 11.

This clone has just a few counts. This chain uses TRBV11-1 with TRBJ1-1; D unresolved. V lost 5 bases to trimming and J lost 0 bases, with 16 bases between them. Per the germline V gene, CDR1 is SGHAT and CDR2 is FQDESV (reference sequence). The CDR3 totals 16 residues. The CDR3 spells CASSAPVPYMNTEAFF. As DNA, the CDR3 is TGTGCCAGCAGCGCCCCCGTCCCTTACATGAACACTGAAGCTTTCTTT.